A selection of T cell receptor beta chains follows, all from one sample in a study of cytomegalovirus exposure and HLA in healthy donors. Data came from immunoSEQ multiplex PCR; TCRdb stores just in-frame clones and leaves some out. The table shows about 120,000 clones, with about 9.4% occurring only once. Input material: PBMCs. These TCRs come from a woman between 40 and 55 years old in good health and CMV-seropositive. Each CDR3 is given with its conserved first and last residue. The D gene is left open where the match is weak. Expanded clones get a size class; other rows say once, few or many, or leave the size out.

size,J,V,D,CDR3,DNA
NA,TRBJ2-7,TRBV19,TRBD1,CASSRTGKGSYEQYF,TGTGCCAGTAGTAGGACAGGCAAGGGCTCCTACGAGCAGTACTTC
few,TRBJ1-6,TRBV30,TRBD1,CAWTRGQATSPLHF,TGTGCCTGGACCCGCGGACAGGCGACCTCACCCCTCCACTTT
few,TRBJ2-5,TRBV9,NA,CASSVVGATQEAQYF,TGTGCCAGCAGCGTAGTGGGGGCGACCCAAGAGGCCCAGTACTTC
few,TRBJ2-1,TRBV6-5,NA,CASSSRGVNEQFF,TGTGCCAGCAGTTCGCGCGGGGTCAATGAGCAGTTCTTC
few,TRBJ1-4,TRBV5-1,NA,CASSFGSANEKLFF,TGCGCCAGCAGCTTCGGTAGCGCTAATGAAAAACTGTTTTTT
NA,TRBJ2-7,TRBV7-8,NA,CASSLDRLSSYEQYF,TGTGCCAGCAGCTTAGACAGGCTGTCCTCCTACGAGCAGTACTTC
NA,TRBJ2-7,TRBV7-3,TRBD1,CASMWDGTAYEQYF,TGTGCCAGCATGTGGGACGGGACAGCCTACGAGCAGTACTTC
NA,TRBJ2-7,TRBV19,TRBD1,CASRERTGLTYEQYF,TGTGCCAGTCGTGAGCGGACAGGGCTAACCTACGAGCAGTACTTC
few,TRBJ2-3,TRBV5-3,NA,CARSSRHASTDTQYF,TGTGCCAGAAGCAGTCGACACGCTAGCACAGATACGCAGTATTTT
NA,TRBJ2-7,TRBV11-3,TRBD2,CASSLARGAYEQYF,TGTGCCAGCAGCTTAGCACGGGGGGCCTACGAGCAGTACTTC
NA,TRBJ2-2,TRBV25-1,NA,CASEPLNTGELFF,TGTGCCAGCGAGCCATTGAACACCGGGGAGCTGTTTTTT
few,TRBJ2-7,TRBV7-8,NA,CASSLDFSGVREQYF,TGTGCCAGCAGCTTAGATTTTTCGGGGGTGCGCGAGCAGTACTTC
NA,TRBJ2-3,TRBV7-3,TRBD2,CASSPLAGVDTQYF,TGTGCCAGCAGTCCACTAGCGGGGGTTGATACGCAGTATTTT
NA,TRBJ1-1,TRBV11-2,NA,CASSLDLGGVYTEAFF,TGTGCCAGCAGCTTAGACCTAGGGGGGGTATACACTGAAGCTTTCTTT
NA,TRBJ1-5,TRBV27,TRBD1,CASSFRSGTGFQPQHF,TGTGCCAGCAGTTTTCGGTCCGGGACAGGGTTTCAGCCCCAGCATTTT
NA,TRBJ2-7,TRBV4-1,NA,CASSQDRVVGEQYF,TGCGCCAGCAGCCAAGACAGGGTTGTAGGCGAGCAGTACTTC
NA,TRBJ1-5,TRBV2,NA,CASSEGRRQPQHF,TGTGCCAGCAGTGAGGGGAGACGGCAGCCCCAGCATTTT
few,TRBJ2-1,TRBV7-2,TRBD2,CASSRTSGAYDEQFF,TGTGCCAGCAGTCGTACTAGCGGGGCGTATGATGAGCAGTTCTTC
few,TRBJ1-4,TRBV7-9,TRBD1,CASSSTSGVRGRIEKLFF,TGTGCCAGCAGCTCGACTTCCGGCGTAAGGGGGCGGATTGAAAAACTGTTTTTT
NA,TRBJ1-2,TRBV4-1,TRBD1,CASSLIGGRGPYGYTF,TGCGCCAGCAGCCTCATAGGGGGCAGGGGACCCTATGGCTACACCTTC
few,TRBJ1-1,TRBV5-4,TRBD1,CASSLGQGATEAFF,TGTGCCAGCAGCTTGGGACAGGGGGCGACTGAAGCTTTCTTT
few,TRBJ2-3,TRBV10-1,NA,CASRDDRTDTQYF,TGCGCCAGCAGGGATGACAGAACAGATACGCAGTATTTT
few,TRBJ1-2,TRBV27,TRBD1,CASSFGQGVSGYTF,TGTGCCAGCAGTTTTGGCCAGGGGGTATCTGGCTACACCTTC
NA,TRBJ2-2,TRBV6-4,NA,CASNTGTTGELFF,TGTGCCAGCAATACAGGGACCACCGGGGAGCTGTTTTTT
few,TRBJ2-1,TRBV10-1,TRBD1,CASSDGTGNEQFF,TGCGCCAGCAGTGATGGGACAGGTAATGAGCAGTTCTTC
few,TRBJ2-3,TRBV4-2,TRBD2,CASSQPGLTTDTQYF,TGTGCCAGCAGCCAACCGGGACTAACCACAGATACGCAGTATTTT
NA,TRBJ2-7,TRBV7-9,TRBD2,CASTPQAGTYEQYF,TGTGCCAGCACCCCCCAAGCGGGGACCTACGAGCAGTACTTC
NA,TRBJ1-5,TRBV27,NA,CASRPGGGVRENQPQHF,TGTGCCAGCAGGCCGGGGGGTGGAGTCAGGGAAAATCAGCCCCAGCATTTT
NA,TRBJ2-1,TRBV19,NA,CATQGTYNEQFF,TGTGCCACCCAGGGCACCTACAATGAGCAGTTCTTC
few,TRBJ2-7,TRBV27,TRBD1,CASTARQGPYEQYF,TGTGCCAGCACCGCTCGACAGGGCCCCTACGAGCAGTACTTC
NA,TRBJ2-7,TRBV6-5,NA,CASSSGSYEQYF,TGTGCCAGCAGCTCCGGGTCCTACGAGCAGTACTTC
NA,TRBJ2-7,TRBV6-5,NA,CASSYSGTEQYF,TGTGCCAGCAGTTACTCGGGCACCGAGCAGTACTTC
NA,TRBJ2-1,TRBV19,TRBD1,CASSSYGQGLSYNEQFF,TGTGCCAGTAGTAGCTACGGACAGGGGCTCTCCTACAATGAGCAGTTCTTC
few,TRBJ2-7,TRBV6-5,NA,CASSYWQGATLEQYF,TGTGCCAGCAGTTACTGGCAGGGCGCTACCCTAGAGCAGTACTTC
NA,TRBJ1-2,TRBV25-1,NA,CASSEASFYGYTF,TGTGCCAGCAGTGAAGCCAGTTTCTATGGCTACACCTTC
NA,TRBJ2-7,TRBV19,TRBD1,CASSIGRGNYEQYF,TGTGCCAGTAGTATCGGCAGGGGGAACTACGAGCAGTACTTC
few,TRBJ1-4,TRBV11-2,TRBD1,CASSSSRQGEATNEKLFF,TGTGCCAGCAGCTCTAGCCGACAGGGGGAGGCAACTAATGAAAAACTGTTTTTT
few,TRBJ1-1,TRBV6-1,NA,CASRSRTVRGTEAFF,TGTGCCAGCCGTTCCCGGACAGTTAGGGGTACTGAAGCTTTCTTT
NA,TRBJ1-1,TRBV7-3,NA,CASSLRGRVAEAFF,TGTGCCAGCAGCTTACGTGGCAGGGTGGCTGAAGCTTTCTTT
few,TRBJ1-1,TRBV15,NA,CATSRSAVYEAFF,TGTGCCACCAGCAGATCTGCCGTCTATGAAGCTTTCTTT
NA,TRBJ1-6,TRBV6-5,NA,CASRGAGRGGSPLHF,TGTGCCAGCAGGGGAGCAGGAAGGGGGGGTTCACCCCTCCACTTT
few,TRBJ2-3,TRBV9,NA,CASSVEGGSIFANTQYF,TGTGCCAGCAGCGTAGAAGGAGGCAGTATTTTCGCAAATACGCAGTATTTT
few,TRBJ2-3,TRBV13,TRBD2,CASSPTSGGTDTQYF,TGTGCCAGCAGCCCGACTAGCGGGGGCACAGATACGCAGTATTTT
few,TRBJ2-7,TRBV6-5,NA,CATRRGTAEQYF,TGTGCCACCCGGAGGGGCACGGCCGAGCAGTACTTC
NA,TRBJ2-7,TRBV7-8,NA,CASSLGGIEQYF,TGTGCCAGCAGCTTAGGAGGGATCGAGCAGTACTTC
NA,TRBJ2-3,TRBV11-2,TRBD2,CASSPGRGGPDTQYF,TGTGCCAGCAGCCCGGGGCGGGGGGGCCCGGATACGCAGTATTTT
few,TRBJ1-1,TRBV7-8,TRBD1,CASSYGTGGAGGTEAFF,TGTGCCAGCAGCTATGGGACAGGGGGCGCCGGTGGCACTGAAGCTTTCTTT
NA,TRBJ2-7,TRBV5-4,TRBD1,CASSPKRRDRGHREQYF,TGTGCCAGCAGCCCGAAGAGAAGGGACAGGGGGCATCGGGAGCAGTACTTC
NA,TRBJ1-6,TRBV9,NA,CASSPRGGSSPLHF,TGTGCCAGCAGCCCTAGGGGGGGTTCTTCACCCCTCCACTTT
few,TRBJ1-1,TRBV5-1,NA,CASSLGGGTEAFF,TGCGCCAGCAGCTTGGGAGGTGGAACTGAAGCTTTCTTT
NA,TRBJ1-5,TRBV19,TRBD1,CASSIVTGEAQHF,TGTGCCAGTAGTATAGTGACAGGGGAGGCCCAGCATTTT
NA,TRBJ1-6,TRBV6-1,NA,CASLSGARENSPLHF,TGTGCCAGCTTATCAGGGGCCAGAGAGAATTCACCCCTCCACTTT